A selection of T cell receptor beta chains follows, all from one sample in a study of regulatory T cells in long-lasting Graves disease. TCRdb called the multiplex PCR reads again in MiXCR, with one record for every CDR3 protein. There are fewer than 450,000 distinct CDR3 sequences in the sample; 15% occur only once, and roughly 8% lies in the top ten. The sample was also reused in another study, on T cells in Graves' hyperthyroidism and ophthalmopathy.

The source material was peripheral blood mononuclear cells (PBMCs), sampled at new diagnosis, from a patient treated with antithyroid drugs. Every receptor here comes from a middle-aged woman with Graves disease. Both conserved end residues are part of each CDR3. Each record gives: V gene, CDR3 protein.

V gene: TRBV6-1; CDR3 protein: CASNRRGQGRGEKLFF
V gene: TRBV12-3/TRBV12-4; CDR3 protein: CASRRSSGSLSGELFF
V gene: TRBV30; CDR3 protein: CAWSVTGPSTDTQYF
V gene: TRBV19; CDR3 protein: CASSPSGAGELFF
V gene: TRBV3-1; CDR3 protein: CASSQLGNLYEQYF
V gene: TRBV12-3/TRBV12-4; CDR3 protein: CASSLRDSSYEQYF
V gene: TRBV20-1; CDR3 protein: CSLAGIFSYNEQFF
V gene: TRBV27; CDR3 protein: CASRVGDYGYTF
V gene: TRBV3-2; CDR3 protein: CASSLRQDDSNQPQHF
V gene: TRBV18; CDR3 protein: CASSPPGGRAEAFF
V gene: TRBV27; CDR3 protein: CASSSAGPSYEQYF
V gene: TRBV6-1; CDR3 protein: CASLSGPNTEAFF
V gene: TRBV3-1; CDR3 protein: CASSQDRVAWEYEQYF
V gene: TRBV28; CDR3 protein: CASSPEGEGLGEQFF
V gene: TRBV12-3/TRBV12-4; CDR3 protein: CASSFPSGKSSYNEQFF
V gene: TRBV2; CDR3 protein: CASSAEDTQYF
V gene: TRBV10-3; CDR3 protein: CAIKSGTQSYEQYF
V gene: TRBV6-2/TRBV6-3; CDR3 protein: CASSWPDASTSGLLYEQYF
V gene: TRBV7-3; CDR3 protein: CASSSRTSGGTDTQYF
V gene: TRBV7-9; CDR3 protein: CASSSTSGRTYEQYF
V gene: TRBV12-3/TRBV12-4; CDR3 protein: CASRGAGDYEQYF
V gene: TRBV6-2/TRBV6-3; CDR3 protein: CASSRGTGNTIYF
V gene: TRBV27; CDR3 protein: CASSRTSGGTGGQYF
V gene: TRBV2; CDR3 protein: CASSEAPTWKSSYNEQFF
V gene: TRBV6-2/TRBV6-3; CDR3 protein: CAASTSAYNEQFF
V gene: TRBV12-3/TRBV12-4; CDR3 protein: CASTHAVWGSGNTIYF
V gene: TRBV6-1; CDR3 protein: CATRSATTEAFF
V gene: TRBV7-2; CDR3 protein: CASSLEGGLAGKETQYF
V gene: TRBV3-1; CDR3 protein: CASGKGTNQPQHF
V gene: TRBV10-3; CDR3 protein: CAILTGGPNTGELFF
V gene: TRBV20-1; CDR3 protein: CSADTSAGTDTQYF
V gene: TRBV20-1; CDR3 protein: CSASPGQLNYGYTF
V gene: TRBV5-4; CDR3 protein: CASSNPTRDSYNEQFF
V gene: TRBV27; CDR3 protein: CASRHVFGEMGNTGELFF
V gene: TRBV11-1; CDR3 protein: CASSFELGAWYNEQFF
V gene: TRBV12-5; CDR3 protein: CASGLPGLAGPNEQFF
V gene: TRBV5-6; CDR3 protein: CASSYDRVIVYGYTF
V gene: TRBV11-2; CDR3 protein: CASSLEAFSSYEQYF
V gene: TRBV12-5; CDR3 protein: CASLPGGLDQPQHF
V gene: TRBV27; CDR3 protein: CASGEGPYEQYF
V gene: TRBV2; CDR3 protein: CTGGPGSDTQYF
V gene: TRBV7-9; CDR3 protein: CASSTTILLAGGSDTQYF
V gene: TRBV20-1; CDR3 protein: CSAPHFGLPRGAQYF
V gene: TRBV15; CDR3 protein: CATSPKGTSGSDSSYNEQFF